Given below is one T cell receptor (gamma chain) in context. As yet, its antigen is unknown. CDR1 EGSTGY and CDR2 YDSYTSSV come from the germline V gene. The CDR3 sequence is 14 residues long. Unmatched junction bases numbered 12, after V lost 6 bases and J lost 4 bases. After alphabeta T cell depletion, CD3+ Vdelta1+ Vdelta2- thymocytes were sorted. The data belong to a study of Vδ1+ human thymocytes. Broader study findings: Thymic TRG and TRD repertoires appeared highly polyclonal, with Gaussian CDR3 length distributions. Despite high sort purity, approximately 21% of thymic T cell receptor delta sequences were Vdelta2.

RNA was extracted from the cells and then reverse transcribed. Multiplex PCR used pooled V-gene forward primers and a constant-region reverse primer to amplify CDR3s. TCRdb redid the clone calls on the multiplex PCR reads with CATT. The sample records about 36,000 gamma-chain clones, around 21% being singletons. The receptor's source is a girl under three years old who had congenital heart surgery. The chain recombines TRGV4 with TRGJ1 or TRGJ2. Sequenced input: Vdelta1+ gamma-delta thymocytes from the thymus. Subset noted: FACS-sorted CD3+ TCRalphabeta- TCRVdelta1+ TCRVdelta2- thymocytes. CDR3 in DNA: TGTGCCACCTGGACTCATTTTCTATATTATAAGAAACTCTTT. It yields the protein CATWTHFLYYKKLF.